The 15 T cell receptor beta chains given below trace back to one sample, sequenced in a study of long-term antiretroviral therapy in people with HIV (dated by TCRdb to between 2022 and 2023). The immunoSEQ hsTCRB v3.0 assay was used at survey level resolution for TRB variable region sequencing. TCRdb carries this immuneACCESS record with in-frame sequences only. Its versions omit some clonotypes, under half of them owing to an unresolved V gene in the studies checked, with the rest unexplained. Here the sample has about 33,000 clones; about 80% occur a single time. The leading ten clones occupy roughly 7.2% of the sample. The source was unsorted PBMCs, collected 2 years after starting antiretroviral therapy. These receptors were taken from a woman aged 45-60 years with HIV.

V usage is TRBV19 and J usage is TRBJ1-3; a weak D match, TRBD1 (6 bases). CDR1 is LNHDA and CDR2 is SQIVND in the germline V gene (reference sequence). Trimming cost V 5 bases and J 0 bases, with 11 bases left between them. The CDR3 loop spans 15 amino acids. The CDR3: CASSPTGFSGNTIYF. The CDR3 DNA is TGTGCCAGTAGTCCGACAGGATTCTCTGGAAACACCATATATTTT.

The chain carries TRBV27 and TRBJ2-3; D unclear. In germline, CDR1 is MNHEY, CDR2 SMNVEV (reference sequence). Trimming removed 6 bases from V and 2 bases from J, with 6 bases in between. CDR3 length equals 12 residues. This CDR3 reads CASRTPTDTQYF. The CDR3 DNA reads TGTGCCAGCAGGACGCCCACAGATACGCAGTATTTT.

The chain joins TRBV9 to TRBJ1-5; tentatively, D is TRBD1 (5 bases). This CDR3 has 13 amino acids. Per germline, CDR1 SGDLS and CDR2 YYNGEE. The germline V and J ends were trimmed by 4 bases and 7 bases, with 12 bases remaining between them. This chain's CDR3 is CASSSGREQPQHF. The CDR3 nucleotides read TGTGCCAGCAGCTCAGGGAGAGAGCAGCCCCAGCATTTT.

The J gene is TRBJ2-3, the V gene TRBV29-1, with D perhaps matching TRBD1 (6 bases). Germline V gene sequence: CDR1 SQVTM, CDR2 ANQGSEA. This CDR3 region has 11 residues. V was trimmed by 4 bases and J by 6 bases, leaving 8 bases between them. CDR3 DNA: TGCAGCGTTGGGGGGCCCGATACGCAGTATTTT. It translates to CSVGGPDTQYF.

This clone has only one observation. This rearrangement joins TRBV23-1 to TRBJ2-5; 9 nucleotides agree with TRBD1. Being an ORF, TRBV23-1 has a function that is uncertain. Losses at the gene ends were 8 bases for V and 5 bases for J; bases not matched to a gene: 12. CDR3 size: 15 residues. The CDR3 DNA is TGCGCCAGCGGTTGGGCCGGGACAGGGCGCGAGACCCAGTACTTC. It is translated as CASGWAGTGRETQYF.

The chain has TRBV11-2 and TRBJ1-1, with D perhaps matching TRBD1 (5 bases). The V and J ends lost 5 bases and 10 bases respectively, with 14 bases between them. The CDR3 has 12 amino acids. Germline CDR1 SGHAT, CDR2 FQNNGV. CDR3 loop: CASSTRGEGAFF. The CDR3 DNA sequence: TGTGCCAGCAGCACCCGGGGGGAGGGAGCTTTCTTT.

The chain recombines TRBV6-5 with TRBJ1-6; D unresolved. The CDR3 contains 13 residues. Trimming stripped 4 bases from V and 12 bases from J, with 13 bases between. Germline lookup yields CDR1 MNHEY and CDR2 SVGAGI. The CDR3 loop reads CASSSGPVVPLHF. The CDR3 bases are TGTGCCAGCAGTTCAGGTCCGGTTGTACCCCTCCACTTT.

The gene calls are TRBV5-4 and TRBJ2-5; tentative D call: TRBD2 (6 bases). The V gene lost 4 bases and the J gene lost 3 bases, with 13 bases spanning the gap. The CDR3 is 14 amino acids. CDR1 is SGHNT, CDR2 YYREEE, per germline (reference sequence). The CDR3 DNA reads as TGTGCCAGCAGCCTATGGGACTCGGAAGAGACCCAGTACTTC. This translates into CASSLWDSEETQYF.

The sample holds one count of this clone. The CDR3 protein is CASSLNGGVNNEQFF. In DNA form, the CDR3 reads TGCGCCAGCAGCTTGAACGGCGGGGTGAACAATGAGCAGTTCTTC. V is TRBV5-1 and J is TRBJ2-1, with a weak D call TRBD2 (6 bases). This CDR3 region has 15 residues. Between the trimmed V and J ends, which lost 1 base and 5 bases, there was a span of 13 bases. CDR1 and CDR2 from the germline V gene are SGHRS and YFSETQ.

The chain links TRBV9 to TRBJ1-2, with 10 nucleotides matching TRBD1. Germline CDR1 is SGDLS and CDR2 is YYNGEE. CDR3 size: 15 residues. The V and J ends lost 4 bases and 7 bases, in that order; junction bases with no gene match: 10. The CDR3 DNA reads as TGTGCCAGCAGCCCGGCGGACAGGGGGACGGTTGGCTACACCTTC. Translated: CASSPADRGTVGYTF.

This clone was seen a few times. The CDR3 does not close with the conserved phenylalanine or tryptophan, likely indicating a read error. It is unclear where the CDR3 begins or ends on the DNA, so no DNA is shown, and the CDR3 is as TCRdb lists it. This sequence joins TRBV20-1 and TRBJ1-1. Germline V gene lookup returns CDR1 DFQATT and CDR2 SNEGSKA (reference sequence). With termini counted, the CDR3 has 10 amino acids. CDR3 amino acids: CSARDSPQSI.

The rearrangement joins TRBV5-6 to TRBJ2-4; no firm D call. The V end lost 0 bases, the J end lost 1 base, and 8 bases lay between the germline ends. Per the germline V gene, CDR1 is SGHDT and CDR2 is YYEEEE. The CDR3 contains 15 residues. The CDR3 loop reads CASSLVGRAKNIQYF. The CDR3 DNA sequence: TGTGCCAGCAGCTTGGTCGGCCGGGCCAAAAACATTCAGTACTTC.

The CDR3 nucleotides are TGTGCCAGCAGTGGAGGACCTTGGAATGAGCAGTTCTTC. As protein: CASSGGPWNEQFF. The gene calls are TRBV2 and TRBJ2-1, with unresolved D. CDR1 and CDR2 from the germline V gene are SNHLY and FYNNEI. Trimming shortened V by 4 bases and J by 7 bases, and 11 bases separated the two germline ends. The CDR3 runs to 13 residues. Together with reference TRBV2 and TRBJ2-1, the CDR3 gives the full variable domain: EPEVTQTPSHQVTQMGQEVILRCVPISNHLYFYWYRQILGQKVEFLVSFYNNEISEKSEIFDDQFSVERPDGSNFTLKIRSTKLEDSAMYFCASSGGPWNEQFFGPGTRLTVL.

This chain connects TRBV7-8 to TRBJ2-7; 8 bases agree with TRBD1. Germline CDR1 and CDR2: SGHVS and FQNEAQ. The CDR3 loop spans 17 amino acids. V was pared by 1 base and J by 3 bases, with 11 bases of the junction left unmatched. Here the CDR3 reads CASSLDPPGTGLYEQYV. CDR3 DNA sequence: TGTGCCAGCAGCTTAGACCCTCCTGGGACAGGACTCTACGAGCAGTACGTC.

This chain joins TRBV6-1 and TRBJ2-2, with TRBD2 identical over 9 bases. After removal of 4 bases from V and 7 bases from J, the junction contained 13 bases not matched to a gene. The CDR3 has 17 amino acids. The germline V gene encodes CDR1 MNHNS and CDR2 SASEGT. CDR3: CASSGFLAGELGGELFF. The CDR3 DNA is TGTGCCAGCAGTGGTTTCTTAGCGGGGGAGTTAGGCGGGGAGCTGTTTTTT.